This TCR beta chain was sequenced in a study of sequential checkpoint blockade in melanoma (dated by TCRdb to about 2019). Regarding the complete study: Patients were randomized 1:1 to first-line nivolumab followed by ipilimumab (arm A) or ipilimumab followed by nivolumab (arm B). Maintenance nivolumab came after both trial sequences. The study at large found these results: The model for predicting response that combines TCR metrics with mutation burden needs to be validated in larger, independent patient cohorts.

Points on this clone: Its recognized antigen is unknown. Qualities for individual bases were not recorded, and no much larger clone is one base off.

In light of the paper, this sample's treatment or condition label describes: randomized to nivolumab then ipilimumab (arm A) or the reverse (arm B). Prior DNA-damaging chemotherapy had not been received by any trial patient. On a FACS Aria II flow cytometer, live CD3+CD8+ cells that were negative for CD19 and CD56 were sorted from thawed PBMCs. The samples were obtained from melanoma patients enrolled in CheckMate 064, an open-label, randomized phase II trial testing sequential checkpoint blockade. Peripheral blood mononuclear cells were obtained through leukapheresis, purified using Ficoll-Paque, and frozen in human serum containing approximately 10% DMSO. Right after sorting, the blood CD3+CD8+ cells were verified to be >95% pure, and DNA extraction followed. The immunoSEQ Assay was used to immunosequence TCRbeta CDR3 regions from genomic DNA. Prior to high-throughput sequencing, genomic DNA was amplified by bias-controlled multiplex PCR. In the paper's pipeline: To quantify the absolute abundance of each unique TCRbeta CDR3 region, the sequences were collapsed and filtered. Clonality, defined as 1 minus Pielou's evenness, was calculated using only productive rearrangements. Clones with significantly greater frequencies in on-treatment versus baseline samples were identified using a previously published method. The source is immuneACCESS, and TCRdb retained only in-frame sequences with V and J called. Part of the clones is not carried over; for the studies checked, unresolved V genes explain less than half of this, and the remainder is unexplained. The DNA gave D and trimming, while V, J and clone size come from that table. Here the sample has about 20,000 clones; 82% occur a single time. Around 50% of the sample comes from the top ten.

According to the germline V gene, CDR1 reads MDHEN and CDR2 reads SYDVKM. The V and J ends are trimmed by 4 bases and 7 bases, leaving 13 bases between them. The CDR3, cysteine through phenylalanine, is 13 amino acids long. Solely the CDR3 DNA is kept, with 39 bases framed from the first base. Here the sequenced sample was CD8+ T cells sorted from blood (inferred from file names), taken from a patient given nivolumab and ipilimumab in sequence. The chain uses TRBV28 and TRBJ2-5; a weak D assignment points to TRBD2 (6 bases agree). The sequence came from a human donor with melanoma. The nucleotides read TGTGCCAGCAGTTCATCGGGGGAGGTGACCCAGTACTTC. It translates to CASSSSGEVTQYF.